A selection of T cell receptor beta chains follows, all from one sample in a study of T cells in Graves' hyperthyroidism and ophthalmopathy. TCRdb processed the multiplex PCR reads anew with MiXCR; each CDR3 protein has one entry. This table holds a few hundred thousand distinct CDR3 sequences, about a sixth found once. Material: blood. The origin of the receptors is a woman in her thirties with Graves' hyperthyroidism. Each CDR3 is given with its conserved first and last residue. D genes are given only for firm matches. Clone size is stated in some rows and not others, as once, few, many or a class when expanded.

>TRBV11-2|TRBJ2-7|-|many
CASSPNTGTSSYEQYF
TGTGCCAGCAGCCCCAACACAGGGACGAGCTCCTACGAGCAGTACTTC
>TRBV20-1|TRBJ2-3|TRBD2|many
CSATEPGGGTDTQYF
TGCAGTGCTACAGAACCGGGAGGTGGCACAGATACGCAGTATTTT
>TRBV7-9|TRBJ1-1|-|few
CASSSYLGGTEAFF
TGTGCCAGCAGCTCCTACCTGGGGGGGACTGAAGCTTTCTTT
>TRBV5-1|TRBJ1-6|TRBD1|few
CATSTGDNSPLHF
TGCGCCACCAGCACAGGGGATAATTCACCCCTCCACTTT
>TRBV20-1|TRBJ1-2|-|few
CSARAGRPNNYGYTF
TGCAGTGCTAGAGCAGGTCGGCCAAATAACTATGGCTACACCTTC
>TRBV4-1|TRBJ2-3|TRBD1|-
CASSPWDRVTQYF
TGCGCCAGCAGCCCGTGGGACAGGGTTACGCAGTATTTT
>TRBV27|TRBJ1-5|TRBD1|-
CASSFGTGDQPQHF
TGTGCCAGCAGTTTTGGGACAGGGGATCAGCCCCAGCATTTT
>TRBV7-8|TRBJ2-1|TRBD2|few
CASSSSWLAGGVGQGQFF
TGTGCCAGCAGCTCCTCCTGGCTAGCGGGAGGTGTGGGGCAAGGGCAGTTCTTC
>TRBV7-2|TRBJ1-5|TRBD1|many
CASSSGTWTGGQPQHF
TGTGCCAGCAGTTCCGGGACCTGGACAGGAGGTCAGCCCCAGCATTTT
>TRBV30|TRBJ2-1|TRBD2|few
CALALADYNEQFF
TGTGCCTTGGCGCTAGCGGACTACAATGAGCAGTTCTTC
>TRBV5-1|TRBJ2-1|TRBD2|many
CASSLTSGSSGEQFF
TGCGCCAGCAGCTTGACTAGCGGGTCCTCAGGTGAGCAGTTCTTC
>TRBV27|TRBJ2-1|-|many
CASSLQGGNEQFF
TGTGCCAGCAGTTTACAGGGAGGCAATGAGCAGTTCTTC
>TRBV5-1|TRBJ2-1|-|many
CASSLTIGESSYNEQFF
TGCGCCAGCAGCTTGACGATCGGGGAGAGCTCCTACAATGAGCAGTTCTTC